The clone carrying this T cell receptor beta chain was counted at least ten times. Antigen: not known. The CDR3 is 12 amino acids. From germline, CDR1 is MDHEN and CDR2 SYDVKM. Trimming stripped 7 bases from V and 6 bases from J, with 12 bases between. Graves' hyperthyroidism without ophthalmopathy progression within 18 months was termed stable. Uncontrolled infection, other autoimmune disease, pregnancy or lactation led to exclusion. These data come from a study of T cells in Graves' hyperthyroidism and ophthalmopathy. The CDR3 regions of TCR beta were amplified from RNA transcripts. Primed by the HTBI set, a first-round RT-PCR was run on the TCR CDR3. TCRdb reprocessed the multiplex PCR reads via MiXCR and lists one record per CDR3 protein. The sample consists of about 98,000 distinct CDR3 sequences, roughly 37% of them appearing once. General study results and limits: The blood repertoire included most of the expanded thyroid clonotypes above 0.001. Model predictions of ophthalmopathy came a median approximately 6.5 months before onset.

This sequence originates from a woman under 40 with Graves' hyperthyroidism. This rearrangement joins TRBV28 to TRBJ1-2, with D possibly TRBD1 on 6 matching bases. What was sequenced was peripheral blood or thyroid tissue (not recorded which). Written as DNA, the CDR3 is TGTGCCAGCAAACCAGGGGTCGATGGCTACACCTTC. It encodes CASKPGVDGYTF.